Detailed here is one T cell receptor (beta chain). Its antigen remains unknown. The data were taken from a study of T cell responses to AZD1222 COVID-19 vaccine. Study context: Pooled in the analysis were second doses at about 4 or about 12 weeks.

Regarding the study as a whole: Regions 160-218 and 743-854 dominated among vaccine-associated CD4 TCRs spanning spike. Spike-specific TCRs gained breadth and depth after people received two AZD1222 doses. Among those given AZD1222, only 6 or 7 were seropositive at baseline.

The germline V and J ends were trimmed by 6 bases and 7 bases, with 18 bases remaining between them. Germline-derived CDR1 and CDR2 are MDHEN and SYDVKM. The CDR3 is 14 residues long. Assay: immunoSEQ multiplex PCR; the TCRdb copy retains only in-frame clones and omits some. The data hold 150,000 or so clones, with 91% observed a single time. V usage is TRBV28 and J usage is TRBJ1-1; D not resolved. The clonotype was recovered from an adult in good health. The sample consisted of peripheral blood, taken on day 0 of AZD1222 vaccination. The CDR3: CASSPVGVSLEAFF. CDR3 nucleotides: TGTGCCAGCAGCCCTGTTGGAGTATCCCTTGAAGCTTTCTTT. The complete variable domain, with remaining parts taken from reference TRBV28 and TRBJ1-1, reads DVKVTQSSRYLVKRTGEKVFLECVQDMDHENMFWYRQDPGLGLRLIYFSYDVKMKEKGDIPEGYSVSREKKERFSLILESASTNQTSMYLCASSPVGVSLEAFFGQGTRLTVV.